Shown below are 14 T cell receptor beta chains from a single sample sequenced in a study of cytomegalovirus exposure and HLA in healthy donors. 13 Jbeta primers and 60 Vbeta primers were used for the PCR. Some clones are missing from TCRdb's copy, which holds only in-frame ones; the method was immunoSEQ multiplex PCR. The sample lists approximately 190,000 clones, roughly 76% seen once, with about 5.7% in the top ten. Sequencing was performed on PBMCs. The receptors derive from a man in his forties in good health and CMV-seropositive.

J is TRBJ2-7 and V is TRBV27; 7 bases agree with TRBD1. Germline CDR1 MNHEY, CDR2 SMNVEV (reference sequence). V gave up 8 bases and J gave up 6 bases; unmatched junction bases: 7. The CDR3 has 12 amino acids. In nucleotides, the CDR3 is TGTGCCAGCGGACCTTCAGGGGGCGAGCAGTACTTC. This translates into CASGPSGGEQYF.

This chain joins TRBV5-4 and TRBJ2-7, with 8 nucleotides matching TRBD1. The CDR3 has 14 residues. J gave up 4 bases and V 3 bases, and 6 bases lay outside the gene matches. CDR1 and CDR2 from the germline V gene are SGHNT and YYREEE (reference sequence). The CDR3 spells CASSSPDRVYEQYF. The CDR3 nucleotides read TGTGCCAGCAGCTCCCCGGACAGGGTTTACGAGCAGTACTTC. Full variable domain (missing parts from reference TRBV5-4 and TRBJ2-7): ETGVTQSPTHLIKTRGQQVTLRCSSQSGHNTVSWYQQALGQGPQFIFQYYREEENGRGNFPPRFSGLQFPNYSSELNVNALELDDSALYLCASSSPDRVYEQYFGPGTRLTVT.

V and J are TRBV5-6 and TRBJ1-2, with D tentatively TRBD1 (5 bases). The CDR3 has 14 amino acids. Trimming stripped 0 bases from V and 0 bases from J, with 6 bases between. Germline assignment: CDR1 SGHDT and CDR2 YYEEEE. For the CDR3, the DNA is TGTGCCAGCAGCTTGGAACAGGCTAACTATGGCTACACCTTC. This sequence encodes CASSLEQANYGYTF.

This clone has a handful of counts. The chain has TRBV7-2 and TRBJ1-3, with D tentatively TRBD1 (5 bases). From germline, CDR1 is SGHTA and CDR2 FQGNSA. The CDR3 sequence is 13 residues long. Trimming stripped 8 bases from V and 4 bases from J, with 12 bases between. CDR3 protein: CASAGGVGNTIYF. Written as DNA, the CDR3 is TGTGCCAGCGCGGGGGGGGTGGGAAACACCATATATTTT.

The V gene is TRBV27, the J gene TRBJ2-7; tentatively, D is TRBD1 (6 bases). Germline assignment: CDR1 MNHEY and CDR2 SMNVEV (reference sequence). V was pared by 7 bases and J by 1 base, with 14 bases between. This CDR3 has 14 amino acids. In DNA, the CDR3 is TGTGCCAGCAAATATGGACAGAAATCCTACGAGCAGTACTTC. This encodes CASKYGQKSYEQYF.

The chain employs TRBV7-9 and TRBJ1-3; TRBD1 aligns across 9 bases. Germline V lookup: CDR1 SEHNR, CDR2 FQNEAQ (reference sequence). J gave up 4 bases and V 3 bases, and 7 bases lay outside the gene matches. The CDR3 contains 16 residues. The CDR3 bases are TGTGCCAGCAGCTTCTGGGGGACAGGGCCCGGAAACACCATATATTTT. Its protein is CASSFWGTGPGNTIYF.

The rearrangement links TRBV28 to TRBJ2-3; no clear D. Germline lookup yields CDR1 MDHEN and CDR2 SYDVKM. The V gene lost 6 bases and the J gene lost 1 base, with 5 bases spanning the gap. CDR3 size: 12 residues. The DNA of the CDR3 is TGTGCCAGCAGGGTAGGCACAGATACGCAGTATTTT. This gives the protein CASRVGTDTQYF.

This chain joins TRBV2 and TRBJ2-5; no firm D call. This CDR3 has 13 residues. Germline V gene lookup returns CDR1 SNHLY and CDR2 FYNNEI. V was shortened by 7 bases and J by 2 bases, with 11 bases between the two germline ends. CDR3 residues: CASIVVKQETQYF. In DNA form, the CDR3 reads TGTGCCAGCATAGTGGTCAAGCAAGAGACCCAGTACTTC.

The genes are TRBV6-5 and TRBJ2-7, with D perhaps matching TRBD2 (5 bases). From germline, CDR1 is MNHEY and CDR2 SVGAGI. Trimming shortened V by 0 bases and J by 3 bases, and 15 bases separated the two germline ends. This CDR3 is built from 16 residues. This chain's CDR3 is CASSYSRTDGDYEQYF. DNA for the CDR3: TGTGCCAGCAGTTACTCGAGAACGGACGGGGACTACGAGCAGTACTTC.

This clone has more than one count but fewer than ten. The chain couples TRBV6-4 to TRBJ1-2, with 9 bases aligning to TRBD1. The V gene's germline CDR1 is MRHNA and CDR2 SNTAGT. The CDR3 runs to 15 residues. Trimming cost V 7 bases and J 8 bases; bases outside gene matches: 14. The CDR3 is CASTPGQGSLGGYTF. CDR3 coding DNA: TGTGCCAGCACCCCGGGACAGGGCTCTCTCGGGGGCTACACCTTC.

The V gene is TRBV9, the J gene TRBJ1-3; D may be TRBD1 (5 bases). The V end was cut by 0 bases, the J end by 7 bases, with 14 bases between. CDR3 size: 15 residues. The germline V gene has CDR1 SGDLS and CDR2 YYNGEE. The CDR3 region has the DNA TGTGCCAGCAGCGTAGAGGAGGGGATTAGGAACACCATATATTTT. This translates into CASSVEEGIRNTIYF. The full variable domain, its missing parts supplied by reference TRBV9 and TRBJ1-3, is DSGVTQTPKHLITATGQRVTLRCSPRSGDLSVYWYQQSLDQGLQFLIQYYNGEERAKGNILERFSAQQFPDLHSELNLSSLELGDSALYFCASSVEEGIRNTIYFGEGSWLTVV.

A few counts support this clone. The V call is TRBV7-6, the J call TRBJ2-1; tentative D call: TRBD2 (7 bases). Germline values: CDR1 SGHVS, CDR2 FNYEAQ. The length of the CDR3 is 16 residues. V lost 2 bases and J 6 bases, leaving 17 bases between the germline ends. CDR3 residues: CASSLSGGALGNEQFF. In nucleotides, the CDR3 is TGTGCCAGCAGCTTAAGTGGGGGGGCCCTGGGCAATGAGCAGTTCTTC.

This clone occurred once. The CDR3 region is CASSGSQREAFF. For the CDR3, the DNA is TGTGCCAGCAGCGGGAGCCAACGTGAAGCTTTCTTT. V gene TRBV28 combines with J gene TRBJ1-1; D is unresolved. Germline values: CDR1 MDHEN, CDR2 SYDVKM. Trimming left V 6 bases short and J 7 bases short, with 12 bases between. There are 12 residues in the CDR3.

The CDR3 coding sequence is TGCGCCAGCAGCCAAACCGACAGGGTTTCGTGGGACGAGCAGTACTTC. Encoded protein: CASSQTDRVSWDEQYF. This chain links TRBV4-3 with TRBJ2-7; 7 nucleotides align to TRBD1. Germline CDR1 and CDR2: LGHNA and YSLEER. The CDR3 spans 16 residues. Trimming removed 2 bases from V and 5 bases from J; junction bases left unmatched: 12.